Each of the 6 T cell receptor beta chains below was sequenced from the same sample in a study of blood T cell repertoires in COVID-19. Generated by immunoSEQ multiplex PCR, the TCRdb table keeps only in-frame clones and is missing some. The table includes about 140,000 clones, 85% detected once. The source material was peripheral blood. The receptor set was obtained from a man aged 50 or older with acute or convalescent COVID-19.

This chain uses TRBV6-5 with TRBJ2-7, with unresolved D. The CDR3 has 12 residues. CDR1 and CDR2 from the germline V gene are MNHEY and SVGAGI. The germline V and J ends were trimmed by 6 bases and 3 bases, with 9 bases remaining between them. CDR3 DNA sequence: TGTGCCAGCAGCCCCACAAGCTACGAGCAGTACTTC. This sequence encodes CASSPTSYEQYF.

There are a few counts of this clone. V and J are TRBV13 and TRBJ2-7, with TRBD2 matching 7 bases. Losses at the gene ends were 5 bases for V and 2 bases for J; bases not matched to a gene: 6. Germline CDR1 is PRHDT and CDR2 is FYEKMQ (reference sequence). The CDR3 has 14 amino acids. The CDR3 bases are TGTGCCAGCAGCGCGATAGGACTAGCCTACGAGCAGTACTTC. Its protein product is CASSAIGLAYEQYF. Filled out from reference TRBV13 and TRBJ2-7, the complete variable domain reads AAGVIQSPRHLIKEKRETATLKCYPIPRHDTVYWYQQGPGQDPQFLISFYEKMQSDKGSIPDRFSAQQFSDYHSELNMSSLELGDSALYFCASSAIGLAYEQYFGPGTRLTVT.

V gene TRBV27 combines with J gene TRBJ2-7, with TRBD1 matching over 8 bases. The junction had 6 bases not matched to a gene; V was cut back by 8 bases and J by 3 bases. The CDR3 totals 13 residues. Germline V lookup: CDR1 MNHEY, CDR2 SMNVEV (reference sequence). CDR3 DNA sequence: TGTGCCAGCCACGGACAGGGAGACTACGAGCAGTACTTC. Amino acids: CASHGQGDYEQYF.

The chain recombines TRBV24-1 with TRBJ2-5; no clear D. Between the trimmed V and J ends, which lost 3 bases and 6 bases, there was a span of 10 bases. This CDR3 has 13 residues. Germline V gene data show CDR1 as KGHDR and CDR2 as SFDVKD. CDR3 in amino acids: CATSDTARKTQYF. CDR3 coding DNA: TGTGCCACCAGTGATACTGCTAGGAAGACCCAGTACTTC.

This chain connects TRBV19 to TRBJ1-3, with 9 bases matching TRBD1. Germline assignment: CDR1 LNHDA and CDR2 SQIVND (reference sequence). J was trimmed by 0 bases and V by 6 bases; bases with no gene match: 3. CDR3 size: 15 residues. The CDR3 coding sequence is TGTGCCAGTAGCAGACAGGGGGGCTCTGGAAACACCATATATTTT. Its translation is CASSRQGGSGNTIYF.

V gene TRBV5-1 combines with J gene TRBJ2-7; D perhaps matches TRBD2 (6 bases). Trimming shortened V by 1 base and J by 3 bases, and 17 bases separated the two germline ends. Per germline, CDR1 SGHRS and CDR2 YFSETQ. The CDR3 sequence is 16 residues long. This CDR3 is CASSLPSQAGYYEQYF. The CDR3 nucleotides read TGCGCCAGCAGCTTGCCATCCCAGGCGGGGTACTACGAGCAGTACTTC.